This T cell receptor (beta chain) was recorded in a study of blood T cells in healthy people across ages. Trimming took 4 bases from V and 6 from J, leaving 18 bases between them. Germline V gene data show CDR1 as SGHTA and CDR2 as FQGNSA. This CDR3 is 15 amino acids long. There were healthy Caucasian individuals from Russia, aged roughly 6 to 90, serving as donors. Roughly 10 milliliters of peripheral blood were drawn from each donor into EDTA-treated tubes. With a J-beta primer mix and a sample-barcoded 5' primer, a second PCR ran about 7 to 12 cycles. TCRdb processed the 5' RACE reads anew with MiXCR; each CDR3 protein has one entry. The sample holds 650,000 to 1,000,000 distinct CDR3 sequences, 30% to 45% seen once.

This sequence originates from a man between 18 and 29 years old in good health. Sequencing input: blood. The chain has TRBV7-2 and TRBJ1-1; D gene ambiguous. The CDR3 loop reads CASSSTGPMGSEAFF. DNA of the CDR3: TGTGCCAGCAGCTCCACCGGGCCGATGGGCTCTGAAGCTTTCTTT.